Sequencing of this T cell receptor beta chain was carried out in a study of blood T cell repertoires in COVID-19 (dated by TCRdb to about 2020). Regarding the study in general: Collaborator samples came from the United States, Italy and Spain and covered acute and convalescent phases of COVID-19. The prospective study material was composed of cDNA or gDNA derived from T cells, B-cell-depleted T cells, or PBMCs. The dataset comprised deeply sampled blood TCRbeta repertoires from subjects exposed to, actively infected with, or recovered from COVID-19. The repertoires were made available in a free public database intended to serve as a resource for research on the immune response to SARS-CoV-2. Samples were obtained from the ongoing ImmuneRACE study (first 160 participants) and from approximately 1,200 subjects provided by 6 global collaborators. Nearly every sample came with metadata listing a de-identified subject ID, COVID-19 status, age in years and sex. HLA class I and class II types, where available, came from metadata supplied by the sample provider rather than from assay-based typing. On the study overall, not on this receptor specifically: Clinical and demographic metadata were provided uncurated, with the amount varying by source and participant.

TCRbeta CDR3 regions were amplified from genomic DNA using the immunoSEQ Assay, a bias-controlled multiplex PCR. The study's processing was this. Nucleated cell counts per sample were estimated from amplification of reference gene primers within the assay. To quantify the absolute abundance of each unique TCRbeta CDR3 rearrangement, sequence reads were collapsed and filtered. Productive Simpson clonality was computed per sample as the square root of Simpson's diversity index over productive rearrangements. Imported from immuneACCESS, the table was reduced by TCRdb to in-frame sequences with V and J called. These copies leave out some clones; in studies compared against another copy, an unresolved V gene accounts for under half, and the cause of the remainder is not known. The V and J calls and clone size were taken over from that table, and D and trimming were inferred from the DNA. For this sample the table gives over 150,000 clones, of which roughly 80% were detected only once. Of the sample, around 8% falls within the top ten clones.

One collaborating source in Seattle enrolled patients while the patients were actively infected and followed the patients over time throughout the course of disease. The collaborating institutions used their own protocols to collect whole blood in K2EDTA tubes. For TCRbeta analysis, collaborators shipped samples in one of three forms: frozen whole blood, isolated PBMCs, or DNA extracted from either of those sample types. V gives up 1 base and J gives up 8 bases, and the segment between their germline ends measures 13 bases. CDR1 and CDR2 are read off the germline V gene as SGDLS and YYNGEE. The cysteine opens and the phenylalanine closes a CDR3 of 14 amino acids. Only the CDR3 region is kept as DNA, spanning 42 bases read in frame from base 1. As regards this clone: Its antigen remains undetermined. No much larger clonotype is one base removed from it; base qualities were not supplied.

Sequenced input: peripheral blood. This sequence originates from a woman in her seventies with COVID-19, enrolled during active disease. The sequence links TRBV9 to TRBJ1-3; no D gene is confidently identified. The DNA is TGTGCCAGCAGCGTAACCTCCATAGCTGACACCATATATTTT. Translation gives CASSVTSIADTIYF.